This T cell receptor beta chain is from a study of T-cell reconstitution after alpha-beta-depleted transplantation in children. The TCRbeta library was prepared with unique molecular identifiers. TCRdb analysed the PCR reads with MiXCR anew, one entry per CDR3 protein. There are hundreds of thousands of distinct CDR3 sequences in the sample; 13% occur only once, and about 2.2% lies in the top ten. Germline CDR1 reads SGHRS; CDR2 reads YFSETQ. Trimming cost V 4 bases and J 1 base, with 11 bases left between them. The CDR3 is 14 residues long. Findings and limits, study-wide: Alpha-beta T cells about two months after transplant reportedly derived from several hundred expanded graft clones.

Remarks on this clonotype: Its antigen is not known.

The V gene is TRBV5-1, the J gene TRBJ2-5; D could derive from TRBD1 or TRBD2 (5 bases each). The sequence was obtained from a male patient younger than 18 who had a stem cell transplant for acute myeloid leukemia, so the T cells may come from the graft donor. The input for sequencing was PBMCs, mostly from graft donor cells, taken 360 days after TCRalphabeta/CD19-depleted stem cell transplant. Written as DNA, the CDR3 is TGCGCCAGCAGCGCAGGGACGGTCCAAGAGACCCAGTACTTC. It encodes CASSAGTVQETQYF.